This is a list of T cell receptor beta chains from one sample in a study of regulatory T cells in long-lasting Graves disease. TCRdb used MiXCR to reprocess the multiplex PCR reads, holding one entry per CDR3 protein. Of about 460,000 distinct CDR3 sequences listed, 20% to 25% are singletons. Sequencing used peripheral blood mononuclear cells (PBMCs), obtained when the disease was refractory, from a patient treated with antithyroid drugs. Every receptor here comes from a female donor with Graves disease. Both conserved end residues are part of each CDR3. A D gene is named only where the DNA matches it firmly. A row's size may be missing; if present it is once, few, many or a size class.

V: TRBV20-1; length: 15; J: TRBJ2-7; size: NA; D: NA; DNA: TGCAGTGCTAGAGATCCCTCCAGGGTCGGGTACGAGCAGTACTTC; CDR3: CSARDPSRVGYEQYF
V: TRBV11-3; length: 17; J: TRBJ2-2; size: many; D: NA; DNA: TGTGCCAGCAGCTCCCGGACATCTTGGGCGAACACCGGGGAGCTGTTTTTT; CDR3: CASSSRTSWANTGELFF
V: TRBV28; length: 11; J: TRBJ2-1; size: NA; D: NA; DNA: TGTGCCAGCAGCTACGTTGAGGAGCAGTTCTTC; CDR3: CASSYVEEQFF
V: TRBV29-1; length: 13; J: TRBJ1-2; size: many; D: NA; DNA: TGCAGCGTTGAAAGGCTCCCGGACTATGGCTACACCTTC; CDR3: CSVERLPDYGYTF
V: TRBV6-1; length: 17; J: TRBJ2-7; size: many; D: TRBD1; DNA: TGTGCCAGCAGTGAACGATCCGGGGGTCAGGGGGCTGGCGAGCAGTACTTC; CDR3: CASSERSGGQGAGEQYF
V: TRBV6-1; length: 12; J: TRBJ2-7; size: few; D: NA; DNA: TGTGCCAGCAGCTTTGGACAGAACGAGCAGTACTTC; CDR3: CASSFGQNEQYF
V: TRBV19; length: 13; J: TRBJ1-2; size: NA; D: NA; DNA: TGTGCCAGTAATCCAGGGTGGAACTATGGCTACACCTTC; CDR3: CASNPGWNYGYTF
V: TRBV25-1; length: 13; J: TRBJ1-6; size: NA; D: NA; DNA: TGTGCCAGCAGCCCCCCGTTGAATTCACCCCTCCACTTT; CDR3: CASSPPLNSPLHF
V: TRBV28; length: 14; J: TRBJ2-3; size: NA; D: NA; DNA: TGTGCCAGCAGTCTCGAAGCTAGCACAGATACGCAGTATTTT; CDR3: CASSLEASTDTQYF
V: TRBV6-1; length: 15; J: TRBJ1-5; size: NA; D: TRBD1; DNA: TGTGCCACCAGGACAGGGGTAGGGGGTCGGGTTCCCCAGCATTTT; CDR3: CATRTGVGGRVPQHF
V: TRBV7-9; length: 14; J: TRBJ2-1; size: NA; D: NA; DNA: TGTGCCAGCAGAGACGCCGGGTCCTACAATGAGCAGTTCTTC; CDR3: CASRDAGSYNEQFF
V: TRBV28; length: 15; J: TRBJ2-1; size: NA; D: NA; DNA: TGTGCCAGCAGTCATCTTCGACAGGATTCGCAAACAGAGTTCTTC; CDR3: CASSHLRQDSQTEFF
V: TRBV18; length: 15; J: TRBJ2-5; size: few; D: TRBD1; DNA: TGTGCCAGCTCCCCCCGGGACAGGGGGACGCAGACCCAGTACTTC; CDR3: CASSPRDRGTQTQYF
V: TRBV14; length: 16; J: TRBJ2-1; size: NA; D: NA; DNA: TGTGCCAGCAGCCAAATTGAGGGGGGCAGGTACAATGAGCAGTTCTTC; CDR3: CASSQIEGGRYNEQFF
V: TRBV10-3; length: 14; J: TRBJ2-3; size: NA; D: TRBD1; DNA: TGTGCCATCGGGGACAGGGTAGGAACAGATACGCAGTATTTT; CDR3: CAIGDRVGTDTQYF
V: TRBV14; length: 15; J: TRBJ2-7; size: many; D: TRBD2; DNA: TGTGCCAGCAGCCCATCTCTAGCGGGAGCAGGCGAGCAGTACTTC; CDR3: CASSPSLAGAGEQYF
V: TRBV5-1; length: 16; J: TRBJ2-1; size: few; D: NA; DNA: TGCGCCAGCAGCTTGGCCGGCCGCCTGAGTGGGTATGAGCAGTTCTTC; CDR3: CASSLAGRLSGYEQFF
V: TRBV6-5; length: 17; J: TRBJ2-1; size: NA; D: TRBD2; DNA: TGTGCCAGCAGTTACCGGGGTAGCGGGAGCGGGGGGAATGAGCAGTTCTTC; CDR3: CASSYRGSGSGGNEQFF
V: TRBV7-2; length: 18; J: TRBJ1-6; size: few; D: TRBD1; DNA: TGTGCCAGCAGCAAAACGGGGACAGAGAGCTCCTATAATTCACCCCTCCACTTT; CDR3: CASSKTGTESSYNSPLHF
V: TRBV12-3/TRBV12-4; length: 16; J: TRBJ2-6; size: NA; D: TRBD1; DNA: TGTGCCAGCACCCTCACAGGGGCGCTGGGGGCCAACGTCCTGACTTTC; CDR3: CASTLTGALGANVLTF
V: TRBV7-3; length: 15; J: TRBJ1-2; size: NA; D: NA; DNA: TGTGCCAGCAGCATCAAGGGAAATCTGAACTATGGCTACACCTTC; CDR3: CASSIKGNLNYGYTF
V: TRBV10-3; length: 13; J: TRBJ1-1; size: many; D: NA; DNA: TGTGCCATCAGCCGGGACGCCCAGGCTGAAGCTTTCTTT; CDR3: CAISRDAQAEAFF
V: TRBV20-1; length: 15; J: TRBJ1-5; size: few; D: TRBD1; DNA: TGCAGTGCCCTCTCAGGGGGAAATAGCAATCAGCCCCAGCATTTT; CDR3: CSALSGGNSNQPQHF
V: TRBV30; length: 13; J: TRBJ1-2; size: few; D: NA; DNA: TGTGCCTGGAGCGTCGGAGGGGCTAGCGGCTACACCTTC; CDR3: CAWSVGGASGYTF
V: TRBV18; length: 14; J: TRBJ1-1; size: NA; D: NA; DNA: TGTGCCAGCTCACCGGGACCGAGGGACACTGAAGCTTTCTTT; CDR3: CASSPGPRDTEAFF
V: TRBV27; length: 13; J: TRBJ1-1; size: many; D: NA; DNA: TGTGCCAGCAGTTTATTTTCAGCAAGTGAAGCTTTCTTT; CDR3: CASSLFSASEAFF
V: TRBV27; length: 12; J: TRBJ2-7; size: NA; D: NA; DNA: TGTGCCAGCGGCCGGCCGCCCTACGAGCAGTACTTC; CDR3: CASGRPPYEQYF
V: TRBV4-1; length: 16; J: TRBJ1-1; size: few; D: NA; DNA: TGCGCCAGCAGCCTAAAGAAGGGGGTTGCGGACACTGAAGCTTTCTTT; CDR3: CASSLKKGVADTEAFF
V: TRBV20-1; length: 14; J: TRBJ1-1; size: few; D: NA; DNA: TGCAGTGCTAGCCCTCGAGCATTTGGCGCTGAAGCTTTCTTT; CDR3: CSASPRAFGAEAFF
V: TRBV28; length: 13; J: TRBJ1-1; size: many; D: NA; DNA: TGTGCCAGCAGTTTTCTTAAGATCACTGAAGCTTTCTTT; CDR3: CASSFLKITEAFF
V: TRBV6-2/TRBV6-3; length: 20; J: TRBJ1-1; size: NA; D: NA; DNA: TGTGCCAGCAGTTACTCGAGTAGGTCGGCGGGGGCTCCCGGGAACACTGAAGCTTTCTTT; CDR3: CASSYSSRSAGAPGNTEAFF
V: TRBV2; length: 13; J: TRBJ1-1; size: many; D: NA; DNA: TGTGCCAGCAGTGGTGAGGGTGCCACTGAAGCTTTCTTT; CDR3: CASSGEGATEAFF
V: TRBV30; length: 15; J: TRBJ2-5; size: many; D: TRBD2; DNA: TGTGCCTGGAGTAAGGGACTAGCGGTACAAGAGACCCAGTACTTC; CDR3: CAWSKGLAVQETQYF
V: TRBV12-3/TRBV12-4; length: 13; J: TRBJ1-2; size: many; D: NA; DNA: TGTGCCAGCAGTTTAGGATCCACCTATGGCTACACCTTC; CDR3: CASSLGSTYGYTF
V: TRBV12-3/TRBV12-4; length: 14; J: TRBJ1-5; size: many; D: NA; DNA: TGTGCCAGCAGCCTCTCCGGGCGCAATCAGCCCCAGCATTTT; CDR3: CASSLSGRNQPQHF
V: TRBV15; length: 12; J: TRBJ2-5; size: few; D: NA; DNA: TGTGCCACCAGCAGAGATGTGGAGACCCAGTACTTC; CDR3: CATSRDVETQYF
V: TRBV7-9; length: 16; J: TRBJ1-2; size: NA; D: NA; DNA: TGTGCCAGCAGCCCCATGGCCTTTGACAGGAACTATGGCTACACCTTC; CDR3: CASSPMAFDRNYGYTF
V: TRBV30; length: 11; J: TRBJ2-2; size: NA; D: NA; DNA: TGTGCGGTGGGTCTCCCCGGGGAGCTGTTTTTT; CDR3: CAVGLPGELFF
V: TRBV7-2; length: 13; J: TRBJ2-5; size: few; D: NA; DNA: TGTGCCAGCAGCCTGGCAGGGATGGAGACCCAGTACTTC; CDR3: CASSLAGMETQYF
V: TRBV11-2; length: 13; J: TRBJ1-1; size: NA; D: NA; DNA: TGTGCCAGCTGCTTACCCGTAGACACTGAAGCTTTCTTT; CDR3: CASCLPVDTEAFF